A selection of T cell receptor beta chains follows, all from one sample in a study of blood T cell repertoires in COVID-19. The protocol was immunoSEQ multiplex PCR, while the TCRdb copy is restricted to in-frame clones and leaves out a portion. The table has 250,000 or so clones, 80% to 90% seen once; the top ten hold roughly 4.5%. Material for sequencing was peripheral blood. These receptors were obtained from a woman aged 35 to 49 who had recovered from COVID-19. Both conserved end residues are part of each CDR3. A D gene is named only where the DNA matches it firmly. Clone size appears in some rows only: once, few, many, or a class for an expanded clone.

cdr3_nt cdr3_aa d_call v_call clone_size j_call
TGTGCCAGCAGCGTAGCCGGCGGGGGATCGCGGAATTCACCCCTCCACTTT CASSVAGGGSRNSPLHF NA TRBV9 NA TRBJ1-6
TGTGCCAGCAGCGTGACAGGGACAACTAATGAAAAACTGTTTTTT CASSVTGTTNEKLFF TRBD1 TRBV7-2 NA TRBJ1-4
TGTGCCAGCAGCAAGATGGGCAAGTACGGAAACACCATATATTTT CASSKMGKYGNTIYF NA TRBV21-1 NA TRBJ1-3
TGTGCCAGCAGCCCAATAGCCGGGACTAGCGGCACAGATACGCAGTATTTT CASSPIAGTSGTDTQYF TRBD2 TRBV7-2 NA TRBJ2-3
TGTGCCATCAGTGACCACAGGGATAACACTGAAGCTTTCTTT CAISDHRDNTEAFF NA TRBV10-3 NA TRBJ1-1
TGTGCCAGCTCCGGATACTTTACTAGCGCCCAAAAAGAGACCCAGTACTTC CASSGYFTSAQKETQYF TRBD2 TRBV18 NA TRBJ2-5
TGCGCCAGCAGCTTGGGGACAGACCTCACCGGGGAGCTGTTTTTT CASSLGTDLTGELFF NA TRBV5-1 NA TRBJ2-2
TGCGCCAGCAGCCAAGGACAGGGCAATCAGCCCCAGCATTTT CASSQGQGNQPQHF NA TRBV4-3 few TRBJ1-5
TGTGCCAGCAGCCAAAACATCGGGTCACCCCTCCACTTT CASSQNIGSPLHF NA TRBV3-1/TRBV3-2 once TRBJ1-6
TGTGCCAGCAGTTTCTCTAAGAACACTGAAGCTTTCTTT CASSFSKNTEAFF NA TRBV27 NA TRBJ1-1
TGTGCCAGCAGCTTAATCCTACAAGAGACCCAGTACTTC CASSLILQETQYF NA TRBV7-7 NA TRBJ2-5
NA CASSELYDRVGVGIHF NA TRBV6-1 NA TRBJ1-5
TGTGCCAGCAGCCAAAGTAGAGTACCCTACACTGAAGCTTTCTTT CASSQSRVPYTEAFF NA TRBV3-1/TRBV3-2 NA TRBJ1-1
TGTGCCAGCAGTGTGATAGCGGGGGCGTACAATGAGCAGTTCTTC CASSVIAGAYNEQFF TRBD2 TRBV2 once TRBJ2-1
TGTGCCAGCAGCGAGGTTGTGGAGACCCAGTACTTC CASSEVVETQYF NA TRBV12-3/TRBV12-4 NA TRBJ2-5
TGTGCCAGCAGACCAACAGGGAGAAGCGATACGCAGTATTTT CASRPTGRSDTQYF NA TRBV9 NA TRBJ2-3
TGTGCCAGCAGCCCAACCTTGGTCAGCAATGAGCAGTTCTTC CASSPTLVSNEQFF NA TRBV7-3 NA TRBJ2-1
TGTGCCAGCTGCCAGTTGAACACTGAAGCTTTCTTT CASCQLNTEAFF NA TRBV6-5 NA TRBJ1-1
TGTGCCAGCAGTTTTTCAGGGGCGACATTGAACACCGGGGAGCTGTTTTTT CASSFSGATLNTGELFF NA TRBV27 once TRBJ2-2
TGCGCCAGCAGCGGAGTAATGACTAGCGGGGAAGAGACCCAGTACTTC CASSGVMTSGEETQYF TRBD2 TRBV4-1 NA TRBJ2-5
TGTGCCACCGCCGACAGGGCCGATTCACCCCTCCACTTT CATADRADSPLHF TRBD1 TRBV15 NA TRBJ1-6
TGTGCCACCAGTGATACCACAGGAGCTTTCTTT CATSDTTGAFF NA TRBV24-1 NA TRBJ1-1
TGTGCCAGCAGGCAGGAGGATAATTCACCCCTCCACTTT CASRQEDNSPLHF NA TRBV28 NA TRBJ1-6
TGCGCCAGCAGCTACCGGGACACCGCCTACGAGCAGTACTTC CASSYRDTAYEQYF NA TRBV5-1 NA TRBJ2-7
TGCAGTGCTAGTCGCGCTAGCACAGATACGCAGTATTTT CSASRASTDTQYF NA TRBV20-1 NA TRBJ2-3
TGCAGCGTCGGACAGGGGAGTACCGAGACCCAGTACTTC CSVGQGSTETQYF TRBD1 TRBV29-1 NA TRBJ2-5
TGTGCCAGCAGCCCGGGGACAGGGGACCGAAAACTGTTTTTT CASSPGTGDRKLFF TRBD1 TRBV5-6 few TRBJ1-4
TGTGCCAGCAGTGATTCTAGCTTGAGCTCCTACAATGAGCAGTTCTTC CASSDSSLSSYNEQFF NA TRBV6-4 few TRBJ2-1
TGTGCCATCCCCGGGTCTCAACAGGGGGATACCGGGGAGCTGTTTTTT CAIPGSQQGDTGELFF TRBD1 TRBV10-3 NA TRBJ2-2
TGCAGCGAGGGACGGGGGGGGCCGTGGGATACGCAGTATTTT CSEGRGGPWDTQYF TRBD2 TRBV29-1 NA TRBJ2-3
TGCGCCAGCAGCTTAGGCGGCGGTGAGCAGTTCTTC CASSLGGGEQFF NA TRBV5-1 NA TRBJ2-1
TGTGCCAGCAGCTATCTAGCGGGAGGTGGCGATGAGCAGTTCTTC CASSYLAGGGDEQFF TRBD2 TRBV14 NA TRBJ2-1
TGTGCCAGCAGTTTATTACTAGCGGGGCCTAGCTCCTACAATGAGCAGTTCTTC CASSLLLAGPSSYNEQFF TRBD2 TRBV27 NA TRBJ2-1